These T cell receptor beta chains were read from a single sample in a study of blood T cell repertoires in COVID-19. Profiling relied on immunoSEQ multiplex PCR, and the TCRdb table lists in-frame clones only, not all of them. The data show around 320,000 clones, about nine tenths seen once. Sequenced material: PBMCs or T cells enriched from blood (not recorded which). All receptors derive from a woman in her 50s who had been exposed to COVID-19. The CDR3 runs from the conserved cysteine through the conserved F or W. The order of the fields is J gene, clone size, V gene, D gene, CDR3 protein, CDR3 DNA. D genes are given only for firm matches. Only part of the rows carry a size: once, few, many, or a class if the clone is expanded.

TRBJ2-2 | . | TRBV11-3 | . | CASSPKLGGELFF | TGTGCCAGCAGCCCAAAACTTGGCGGGGAGCTGTTTTTT
TRBJ2-7 | . | TRBV3-1/TRBV3-2 | TRBD1 | CASSPGTGGYEQYF | TGTGCCAGCAGCCCAGGGACAGGGGGTTACGAGCAGTACTTC
TRBJ2-7 | . | TRBV6-5 | . | CASSWYRAYEQYF | TGTGCCAGCAGTTGGTACAGGGCGTACGAGCAGTACTTC
TRBJ2-2 | . | TRBV2 | . | CASTHLGGERNTGELFF | TGTGCCAGCACCCATCTAGGGGGGGAACGGAACACCGGGGAGCTGTTTTTT
TRBJ1-2 | . | TRBV30 | TRBD1 | CAWSGQGGNYGYTF | TGTGCCTGGAGTGGCCAGGGGGGCAACTATGGCTACACCTTC
TRBJ2-3 | . | TRBV6-4 | TRBD2 | CASSLGGGASDTQYF | TGTGCCAGCAGTTTGGGCGGGGGGGCTTCAGATACGCAGTATTTT
TRBJ1-1 | . | TRBV5-1 | TRBD1 | CASSQEGQGEAFF | TGCGCCAGCAGTCAAGAGGGACAGGGTGAAGCTTTCTTT
TRBJ1-5 | . | TRBV19 | TRBD1 | CASNSWTGSNQPQHF | TGTGCCAGTAATAGTTGGACAGGGAGCAATCAGCCCCAGCATTTT
TRBJ1-2 | . | TRBV5-4 | . | CASSLDRTAEGYTF | TGTGCCAGCAGCTTGGATCGTACCGCGGAAGGCTACACCTTC
TRBJ1-6 | . | TRBV2 | TRBD1 | CASSDEVGGNSPLHF | TGTGCCAGCAGCGACGAGGTAGGGGGCAATTCACCCCTCCACTTT
TRBJ1-4 | few | TRBV3-1/TRBV3-2 | . | CASSPLAGATNEKLFF | TGTGCCAGCAGCCCATTAGCGGGTGCAACTAATGAAAAACTGTTTTTT
TRBJ2-2 | . | TRBV19 | . | CGQIIDTGELFF | TGCGGACAGATCATCGACACCGGGGAGCTGTTTTTT
TRBJ1-2 | . | TRBV6-5 | TRBD1 | CASSLDRDNYGYTF | TGTGCCAGCAGTCTGGACAGGGACAACTATGGCTACACCTTC
TRBJ1-3 | . | TRBV18 | . | CASSPLFATGKDSGNTIYF | TGTGCCAGCTCACCTCTCTTTGCGACAGGAAAGGACTCTGGAAACACCATATATTTT
TRBJ1-5 | . | TRBV3-1/TRBV3-2 | . | CASSQEAGGNQPQHF | TGTGCCAGCAGCCAAGAGGCGGGTGGCAATCAGCCCCAGCATTTT
TRBJ2-7 | . | TRBV9 | TRBD2 | CASSVDGTRVYEQYF | TGTGCCAGCAGCGTAGACGGGACTAGGGTATACGAGCAGTACTTC
TRBJ2-3 | . | TRBV27 | . | CASRLVGATDTQYF | TGTGCCAGCAGACTCGTTGGGGCCACAGATACGCAGTATTTT
TRBJ2-1 | . | TRBV7-2 | . | CASSLGQGIYNEQFF | TGTGCCAGCAGCTTAGGGCAGGGTATCTACAATGAGCAGTTCTTC
TRBJ1-2 | . | TRBV7-2 | TRBD1 | CASSRSNRTGLYGYTF | TGTGCCAGCAGCCGGTCCAATCGGACAGGCCTTTATGGCTACACCTTC
TRBJ1-6 | . | TRBV30 | . | CAWSLVKMSSPLHF | TGTGCCTGGAGTTTGGTGAAGATGAGCTCACCCCTCCACTTT
TRBJ2-5 | once | TRBV4-2 | TRBD1 | CASSQEGQGILETQYF | TGTGCCAGCAGCCAAGAAGGACAGGGGATTCTTGAGACCCAGTACTTC
TRBJ1-1 | . | TRBV27 | TRBD1 | CASSSYVAGGAFF | TGTGCCAGCAGTTCCTATGTGGCAGGGGGGGCTTTCTTT
TRBJ2-7 | . | TRBV10-3 | TRBD1 | CAISEPNGRDRVYEQYF | TGTGCCATCAGTGAGCCTAATGGGCGGGACAGGGTCTACGAGCAGTACTTC
TRBJ2-5 | . | TRBV5-1 | TRBD1 | CASSWTGENLGTQYF | TGCGCCAGCAGCTGGACAGGAGAAAACTTAGGGACCCAGTACTTC
TRBJ2-2 | . | TRBV7-2 | . | CASSFSGGLNTGELFF | TGTGCCAGCAGCTTCTCAGGGGGGTTGAACACCGGGGAGCTGTTTTTT
TRBJ1-1 | once | TRBV18 | . | CASSLPTEAFF | TGTGCCAGCTCCCTTCCCACTGAAGCTTTCTTT